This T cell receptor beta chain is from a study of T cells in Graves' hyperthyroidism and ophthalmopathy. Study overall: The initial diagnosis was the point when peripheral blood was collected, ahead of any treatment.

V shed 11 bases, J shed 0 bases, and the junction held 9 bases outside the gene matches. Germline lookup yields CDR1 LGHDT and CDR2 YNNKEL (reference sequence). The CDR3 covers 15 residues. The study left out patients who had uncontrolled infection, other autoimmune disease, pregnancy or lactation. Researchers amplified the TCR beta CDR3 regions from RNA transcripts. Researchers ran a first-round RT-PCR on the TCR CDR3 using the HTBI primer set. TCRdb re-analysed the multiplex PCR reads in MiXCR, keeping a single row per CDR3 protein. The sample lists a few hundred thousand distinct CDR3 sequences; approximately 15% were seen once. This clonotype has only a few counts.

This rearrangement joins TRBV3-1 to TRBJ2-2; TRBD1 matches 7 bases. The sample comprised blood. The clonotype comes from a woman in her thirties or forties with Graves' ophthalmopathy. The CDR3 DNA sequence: TGTGCCTCCCACCGGACAGGTACGAACACCGGGGAGCTGTTTTTT. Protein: CASHRTGTNTGELFF.